This T cell receptor (beta chain) comes out of a study of T-cell reconstitution after alpha-beta-depleted transplantation in children. Study outcomes and limitations: One year after transplant, T-cell counts and diversity came mostly from newly produced T cells. Reportedly, roughly two months post-transplant, alpha-beta T cells arose from several hundred expanded graft clones. High day-60 TCRbeta diversity in some patients came from surviving recipient T cells and thymic progenitors.

V lost 4 bases and J lost 4, with 12 bases in between. Germline-derived CDR1 and CDR2 are SQVTM and ANQGSEA. The CDR3 length is 13 residues. Preparation of the TCRbeta library used unique molecular identifiers. A single record per CDR3 protein comes from TCRdb applying MiXCR to the PCR reads. The sample holds about 980,000 distinct CDR3 sequences, about 29% seen once. Concerning this clonotype: Antigen: not known.

The origin of this receptor is a boy less than two years old who had a stem cell transplant for SCID, so the T cells may come from the graft donor. The sample consisted of PBMCs, mostly from graft donor cells, taken 360 days after TCRalphabeta/CD19-depleted stem cell transplant. The V gene is TRBV29-1, the J gene TRBJ2-3; D might be TRBD1 or TRBD2, each matching 5 bases. CDR3 in DNA: TGCAGCGTTGCGGTGGGGGTCCCAGATACGCAGTATTTT. This codes for CSVAVGVPDTQYF.